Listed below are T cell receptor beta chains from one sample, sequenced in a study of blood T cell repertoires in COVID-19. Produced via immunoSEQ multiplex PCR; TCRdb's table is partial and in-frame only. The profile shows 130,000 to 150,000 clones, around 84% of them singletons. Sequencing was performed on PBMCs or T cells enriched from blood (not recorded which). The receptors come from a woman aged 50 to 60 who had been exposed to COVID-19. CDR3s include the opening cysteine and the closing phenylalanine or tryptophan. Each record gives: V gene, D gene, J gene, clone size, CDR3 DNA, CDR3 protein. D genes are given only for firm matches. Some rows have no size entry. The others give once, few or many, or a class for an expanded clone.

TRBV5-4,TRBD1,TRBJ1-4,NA,TGTGCCAGCAGCCTAGGGACAGTTGCAACTAATGAAAAACTGTTTTTT,CASSLGTVATNEKLFF
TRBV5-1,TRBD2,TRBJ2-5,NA,TGCGCCAGCAGCTTGTCGGGTAGCGGGGCCCAAGAGACCCAGTACTTC,CASSLSGSGAQETQYF
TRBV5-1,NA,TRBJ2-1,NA,TGCGCCAGCAGCTTGGCGGGGGACCCCTCCTACAATGAGCAGTTCTTC,CASSLAGDPSYNEQFF
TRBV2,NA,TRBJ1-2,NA,TGTGCCAGCAGCCGCGCGGTGAGGACACCCTATGGCTACACCTTC,CASSRAVRTPYGYTF
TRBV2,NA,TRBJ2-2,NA,TGTGCCAGCAGTGGGGTTAGCGGGAACACCGGGGAGCTGTTTTTT,CASSGVSGNTGELFF
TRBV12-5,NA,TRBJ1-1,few,TGTGCTAGTGGTTTAGCCCGCACTGAAGCTTTCTTT,CASGLARTEAFF
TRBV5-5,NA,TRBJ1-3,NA,TGTGCCAGCAGTCGCGATCCCCAACAGGGTCCTGGAAACACCATATATTTT,CASSRDPQQGPGNTIYF
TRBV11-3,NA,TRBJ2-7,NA,TGTGCCAGCAGCCCGGGAGCCTACGAGCAGTACTTC,CASSPGAYEQYF
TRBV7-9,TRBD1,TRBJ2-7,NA,TGTGCCAGCGGGACAGGGGGCCTCGAGCAGTACTTC,CASGTGGLEQYF
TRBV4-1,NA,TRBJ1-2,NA,TGCGCCAGCAGCCAAGTTACTCTAGATGGCTACACCTTC,CASSQVTLDGYTF
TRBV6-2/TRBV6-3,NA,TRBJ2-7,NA,TGTGCCAGCAGTCATGGAGGCGAGCAGTACTTC,CASSHGGEQYF
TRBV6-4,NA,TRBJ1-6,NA,TGTGCCAGCAGTCTGGACATCGCTAGTTCACCCCTCCACTTT,CASSLDIASSPLHF
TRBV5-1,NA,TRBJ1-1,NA,TGCGCCAGCAGCCCACAGGTCACGAACACTGAAGCTTTCTTT,CASSPQVTNTEAFF
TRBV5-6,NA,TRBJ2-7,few,TGTGCCAGCAGCCCCGGGTTCGACGGACATCTCTACGAGCAGTACTTC,CASSPGFDGHLYEQYF
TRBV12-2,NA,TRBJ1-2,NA,TGTGCAAGTCGCTTAGGATTCAGGTGGTTGTCTAACTATGGCTACACCTTC,CASRLGFRWLSNYGYTF
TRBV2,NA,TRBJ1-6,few,TGTGCCAGCAGTAAAGTGGGGAGCTCCTATAATTCACCCCTCCACTTT,CASSKVGSSYNSPLHF
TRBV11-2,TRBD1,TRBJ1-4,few,TGTGCCAGCAGCTTAGACAGGGGGCGGGTTGAAAAACTGTTTTTT,CASSLDRGRVEKLFF
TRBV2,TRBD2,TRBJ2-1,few,TGTGCCAGCAGGGGGTCGGCTAGCGGCAATGAGCAGTTCTTC,CASRGSASGNEQFF
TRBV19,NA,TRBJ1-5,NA,TGTGCCAGTACCCCAGGGGCAGGGATCGGGCAGCCCCAGCATTTT,CASTPGAGIGQPQHF
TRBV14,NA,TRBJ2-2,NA,TGTGCCAGCAGCCTACTAGGAGGCACCGGGGAGCTGTTTTTT,CASSLLGGTGELFF
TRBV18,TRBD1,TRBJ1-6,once,TGTGCCAGCTCACCGCGGGCTTTCGTGGGACAGGGGGCGCAGTCACCCCTCCACTTT,CASSPRAFVGQGAQSPLHF
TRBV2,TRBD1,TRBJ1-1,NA,TGTGCCAGCAGTGGACAGGGGGCTTGGAACACTGAAGCTTTCTTT,CASSGQGAWNTEAFF
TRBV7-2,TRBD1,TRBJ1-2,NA,TGTGCCAGCAGCTCAGGGGGACAGGGGAGACGCGGCTACACCTTC,CASSSGGQGRRGYTF
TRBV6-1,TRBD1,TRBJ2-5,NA,TGTGCCAGCAGTGAGGGACAGGGCCCGGGAGAGACCCAGTACTTC,CASSEGQGPGETQYF
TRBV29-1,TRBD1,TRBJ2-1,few,TGCAGCGGGATGGGACAGGGGTCCTACAATGAGCAGTTCTTC,CSGMGQGSYNEQFF
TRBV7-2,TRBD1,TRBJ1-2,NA,TGTGCCAGCAGCTTACGGGGACAGCAGGGCTACACCTTC,CASSLRGQQGYTF
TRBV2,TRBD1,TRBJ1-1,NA,TGTGCCAGCAGTGATAGGACAGGAGTCGCTGAAGCTTTCTTT,CASSDRTGVAEAFF
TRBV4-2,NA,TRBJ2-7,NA,TGTGCCAGCAGCCCCCCGCCGCGATCCTACGAGCAGTACTTC,CASSPPPRSYEQYF
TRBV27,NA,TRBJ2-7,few,TGTGCCAGCAGCAGCAGGGGCGGCGAGCAGTACTTC,CASSSRGGEQYF
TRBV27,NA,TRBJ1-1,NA,TGTGCCAGCAGTTTATCGACTCATTACAGGCGACAGGACCCACCGGCTTTCTTT,CASSLSTHYRRQDPPAFF
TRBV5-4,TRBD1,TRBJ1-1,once,TGTGCCAGCAGCTTCGAACCGGGACAGGGGCCCACTGAAGCTTTCTTT,CASSFEPGQGPTEAFF
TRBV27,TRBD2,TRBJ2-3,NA,TGTGCCAGCAGTTTTAGGTGGCTAGCGGGGGGGATCGCCACAGATACGCAGTATTTT,CASSFRWLAGGIATDTQYF
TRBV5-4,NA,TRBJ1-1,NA,TGTGCCAGCAGCTTGTTCGCGGCTGAAGCTTTCTTT,CASSLFAAEAFF
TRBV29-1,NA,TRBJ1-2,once,TGCAGCGTTGACGATGGGGGGGGCGATGGCTACACCTTC,CSVDDGGGDGYTF
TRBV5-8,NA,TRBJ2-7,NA,TGTGCCAGCAGCTTGTACGGGGTCTCCTACGAGCAGTACTTC,CASSLYGVSYEQYF
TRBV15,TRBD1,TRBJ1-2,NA,TGTGCCACCAGCAGAAGTACCGGGACAGGACTAGCTAACTATGGCTACACCTTC,CATSRSTGTGLANYGYTF
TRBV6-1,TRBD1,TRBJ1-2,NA,TGTGCCAGCAGTGAGACAGGGATTAACTATGGCTACACCTTC,CASSETGINYGYTF
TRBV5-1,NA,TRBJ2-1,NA,TGCGCCAGCAGCACCGGACAAGACAATGAGCAGTTCTTC,CASSTGQDNEQFF
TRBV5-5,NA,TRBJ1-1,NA,TGTGCCAGCAGTCTGGAGTGGGAAGCTTTCTTT,CASSLEWEAFF
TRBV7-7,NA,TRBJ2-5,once,TGTGCTAGCAGCCGTGGCCCCGAGGGCAAAGAGACCCAGTACTTC,CASSRGPEGKETQYF
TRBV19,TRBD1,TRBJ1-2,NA,TGTGCCAGTAAAGGAACAGGGGGGATGGTTGGCTACACCTTC,CASKGTGGMVGYTF
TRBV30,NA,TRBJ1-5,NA,TGTGCCTGGAGTGTGGGGGGATACAATCAGCCCCAGCATTTT,CAWSVGGYNQPQHF
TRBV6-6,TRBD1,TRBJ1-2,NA,TGTGCCAGCAACGGACAGGGAACCTATGGCTACACCTTC,CASNGQGTYGYTF
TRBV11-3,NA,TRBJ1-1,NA,TGTGCCAGCAGCTTAGGCGCGAGGGCGACGAACACTGAAGCTTTCTTT,CASSLGARATNTEAFF
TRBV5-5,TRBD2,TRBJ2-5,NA,TGTGCCAGCAGCTACCCCGGGACTAAGGAGACCCAGTACTTC,CASSYPGTKETQYF
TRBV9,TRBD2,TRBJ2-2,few,TGTGCCAGCAGCGCGACTAGCCTGAGCACCGGGGAGCTGTTTTTT,CASSATSLSTGELFF
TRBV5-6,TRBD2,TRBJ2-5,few,TGTGCCAGCAGCGCGGGACTAGCGGGAGGGACCCAGTACTTC,CASSAGLAGGTQYF
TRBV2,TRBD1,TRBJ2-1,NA,TGTGCCAGCAGAGACCCGGGACAGACTTACAATGAGCAGTTCTTC,CASRDPGQTYNEQFF
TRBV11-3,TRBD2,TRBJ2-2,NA,TGTGCCAGCAGCCCTCCGCTGGGGCGGGGGGGTTCCGGGGAGCTGTTTTTT,CASSPPLGRGGSGELFF
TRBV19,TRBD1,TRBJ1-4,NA,TGTGCCAGTAGGCACAGGGGGCAATCGGAAAAACTGTTTTTT,CASRHRGQSEKLFF
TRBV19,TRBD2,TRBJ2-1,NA,TGTGCCAGTAGTACCATAGCGGGGGGAGTTATCAATGAGCAGTTCTTC,CASSTIAGGVINEQFF
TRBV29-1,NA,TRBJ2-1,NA,TGCAGCGTTGTAGGGGGGAGGGCCGACTACAATGAGCAGTTCTTC,CSVVGGRADYNEQFF
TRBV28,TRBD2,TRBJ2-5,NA,TGTGCCAGCCCTGAGGTAACCGGGGGGGCGGGGACCCAGTACTTC,CASPEVTGGAGTQYF
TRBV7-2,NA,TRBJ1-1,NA,TGTGCCAGCAGCTTAGGGTCAGTTACAGAACACTTT,CASSLGSVTEHF
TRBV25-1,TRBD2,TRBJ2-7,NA,TGTGCCAGCAGTGAATGGGGAGGGGCCAGGGAGCAGTACTTC,CASSEWGGAREQYF
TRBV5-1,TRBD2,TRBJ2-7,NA,TGCGCCAGCAGCCCTTCCTTAGCGGGGCGATCCTACGAGCAGTACTTC,CASSPSLAGRSYEQYF
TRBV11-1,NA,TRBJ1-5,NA,TGTGCCAGCAGCTTTGACTCTTATCAGCCCCAGCATTTT,CASSFDSYQPQHF
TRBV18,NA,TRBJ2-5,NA,TGTGCCAGCTCACCCCTGGACAGCAAAGAGACCCAGTACTTC,CASSPLDSKETQYF
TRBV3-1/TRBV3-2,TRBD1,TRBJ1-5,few,TGTGCCAGCAGCCCCAAGACAGGGGGCAATCAGCCCCAGCATTTT,CASSPKTGGNQPQHF